This TCR beta chain is from a study of CD8 T cells in ankylosing spondylitis. Germline values: CDR1 DFQATT, CDR2 SNEGSKA (reference sequence). Trimming took 6 bases from V and 4 from J; bases not matched to a gene: 9. The CDR3 sequence is 15 residues long. TCRdb independently ran MiXCR on the 5' RACE reads; one entry per CDR3 protein. The table lists around 490,000 distinct CDR3 sequences, approximately 5% of them singletons. This clonotype appeared many times. Its matching antigen is unknown. Study findings and constraints: Reportedly, matched ankylosing spondylitis synovial fluid was significantly enriched for disease-linked clones. A motif in TCR beta, a set of seven to nine highly homologous variants, appeared characteristic of ankylosing spondylitis blood.

The clonotype originates from a male donor with ankylosing spondylitis. The rearrangement joins TRBV20-1 to TRBJ2-1, with 10 positions matching TRBD2. Input material: blood, either unsorted or a sorted T cell fraction (not recorded which). CDR3 bases: TGCAGTGCCATCACCGGGACTAGCGAATACAATGAGCAGTTCTTC. It encodes CSAITGTSEYNEQFF.